The 9 T cell receptor beta chains given below trace back to one sample, sequenced in a study of blood T cells in healthy people across ages. For the second PCR, which ran for 7 to 11 cycles, a sample-barcoded 5' primer and a J-beta primer mix were used. A single record per CDR3 protein comes from TCRdb applying MiXCR to the 5' RACE reads. The data hold about 1.4 million distinct CDR3 sequences, with approximately 59% observed a single time. Sample: blood. All receptors derive from a man in his late teens or twenties in good health.

The rearrangement links TRBV28 to TRBJ1-2, with TRBD1 matching 7 bases. The V gene's germline CDR1 is MDHEN and CDR2 SYDVKM. The CDR3 sequence is 16 residues long. Trimming took 6 bases from V and 4 from J; bases not matched to a gene: 14. The CDR3 protein is CASSPQGGQILYGYTF. CDR3 sequence (DNA): TGTGCCAGCAGCCCTCAGGGGGGTCAAATCCTCTATGGCTACACCTTC.

In its sample, this clonotype was seen a few times. The chain couples TRBV12-3 or TRBV12-4 to TRBJ2-1; 13 positions agree with TRBD2. There are 15 residues in the CDR3. V shed 3 bases, J shed 9 bases, and the junction held 5 bases outside the gene matches. CDR3 region: CASSFRTSGGSEQFF. CDR3 nucleotide sequence: TGTGCCAGCAGTTTCAGGACTAGCGGGGGTAGTGAGCAGTTCTTC.

The chain combines TRBV2 with TRBJ2-3; D possibly uses TRBD1 or TRBD2 (5 bases each). V dropped 11 bases and J dropped 4 bases, with 13 bases sitting between them. The germline V gene encodes CDR1 SNHLY and CDR2 FYNNEI. The CDR3 loop spans 12 amino acids. The CDR3 loop is CAGGLDADTQYF. The CDR3, as DNA: TGTGCCGGGGGTCTGGATGCAGATACGCAGTATTTT.

This clonotype was recorded once. The chain carries TRBV2 and TRBJ1-2, with 8 positions matching TRBD1. CDR3 length: 14 residues. CDR1 and CDR2 from the germline V gene are SNHLY and FYNNEI. J lost 4 bases, V lost 8 bases, and 9 bases had no gene match. The CDR3 reads CASLSGQGLYGYTF. CDR3 in DNA: TGTGCCAGCCTCTCCGGACAGGGCCTCTATGGCTACACCTTC.

This clonotype appeared a few times. The chain recombines TRBV12-3 or TRBV12-4 with TRBJ2-1, with D possibly being TRBD1 or TRBD2 (6 bases each). V lost 7 bases and J lost 4, with 17 bases in between. This CDR3 spans 15 amino acids. CDR3 nucleotide sequence: TGTGCCAGCACCACAAAAACAGGGACTTACAATGAGCAGTTCTTC. Encoded protein: CASTTKTGTYNEQFF.

This clonotype has a single count. This chain uses TRBV12-1 with TRBJ2-3; the D segment call TRBD1 is taken from the table without a DNA check. TRBV12-1 is listed as a pseudogene. This CDR3 has 17 amino acids. In nucleotides, the CDR3 is TGTGCCAGCAGCCGTTCCGGGACAGGGTTTTCCACAGATACGCAGTATTTT. This encodes CASSRSGTGFSTDTQYF.

A note on this clonotype: Germline and junction disagree at one end, which may indicate a read error. The chain combines TRBV28 with TRBJ2-7; either TRBD1 or TRBD2 may supply D (5 bases each). The CDR3 runs to 16 residues. Germline V lookup: CDR1 MDHEN, CDR2 SYDVKM. This CDR3 is CASSLAPGDPSDEQYF. DNA of the CDR3: TGTGCCAGCAGTTTAGCCCCCGGGGACCCCTCCGACGAGCAGTACTTC.

Only a few counts were recorded for this clonotype. The V and J genes are TRBV5-1 and TRBJ1-4; D remains unclear. This CDR3 has 13 amino acids. In germline, CDR1 is SGHRS, CDR2 YFSETQ. Trimming took 5 bases from V and 5 from J, leaving 10 bases between them. DNA of the CDR3: TGCGCCAGCAGATCGTCAGAGAATGAAAAACTGTTTTTT. Its translation is CASRSSENEKLFF.

V is TRBV7-9 and J is TRBJ2-5, with 7 nucleotides matching TRBD1. The CDR3 length is 14 residues. CDR1 is SEHNR, CDR2 FQNEAQ, per germline (reference sequence). V trimming: 5 bases; J trimming: 5 bases; junction bases outside the gene matches: 8. The CDR3 protein is CASSPWDSWETQYF. The CDR3 region has the DNA TGTGCCAGCAGCCCCTGGGACAGCTGGGAGACCCAGTACTTC.